This T cell receptor (beta chain) was sequenced in a study of neurological immune-mediated disorders (dated by TCRdb to between 2018 and 2020). In terms of the full investigation: Using UMI-based sequencing, the study compared peripheral blood TCR-beta repertoires from patients with HTLV-I-associated myelopathy (HAM/TSP), patients with multiple sclerosis, and healthy controls. The cohort comprised some 71 subjects: roughly 15 HAM/TSP patients, around 35 multiple sclerosis patients and 20 healthy controls. The 90 to 110 TCR-beta libraries covered PBMC samples along with longitudinal samples, technical triplicates, and paired sorted CD4+ and CD8+ T-cell subsets. Longitudinal HAM/TSP and healthy donors were sampled at 3 time-points each (about 3-40 month intervals). Results the study describes overall, beyond this receptor: TCR clonal expansion was greatest in HAM/TSP patients and smallest in MS patients, who ranked below even healthy controls. No identical CDR3 amino acid sequences were found to be shared among expanded clones across subjects, suggesting that TCR-beta repertoires were private in all groups.

What this sample's time point label stands for: longitudinal time-point 2. For the unsorted PBMC libraries, 2 million PBMCs were stored in RNAlater at -80 degrees C until RNA extraction and were used to generate the libraries. Peripheral blood was subjected to Ficoll-Hypaque density gradient centrifugation to isolate PBMCs, which were then cryopreserved in liquid nitrogen. The CDR3, from cysteine to phenylalanine, totals 14 residues. Only CDR3 DNA remains: 42 bases, in frame from the first base. According to the germline V gene (reference sequence), CDR1 reads MNHEY and CDR2 reads SMNVEV. cDNA was synthesized by template-switch 5'RACE using a primer with a 10-nucleotide random unique molecular identifier that tagged each TCR transcript. Each sequencing run produced over 160 million TCR-beta sequences covering 15-18 subjects. The RNeasy kit was used to extract total RNA. The KAPA Real-time Library Amplification kit was used to amplify TCR-beta VDJ regions with primers for the TCR constant region and the 5'RACE anchor. Sample indexes and Illumina adaptors were added in a first PCR, and a second PCR then increased library yield. The roughly 650 bp TCR product was size-selected on a 2% E-gel SizeSelection system after Ampure bead purification. Before pooling, library quality was checked on a Bioanalyzer, concentration was measured with Qubit, and libraries were quantified with the Kapa Library Quantification kit. Paired-end 2 x 150 bp sequencing of the libraries was performed on an Illumina HiSeq 2500. To increase sequence diversity, roughly 24-30% phiX was spiked into each library pool. Per the source publication's procedure: The quality-filtered reads were processed with the UMI-based MiGEC pipeline, whose error correction step removed more than 80% of the raw TCR sequences. IMGT germline references were used for alignment of VDJ genes, and clonotypes were defined by a unique CDR3 amino acid sequence together with V-J genes. VDJtools evaluated clonal expansion, Shannon diversity and CDR3 relatedness (CalcPairwiseDistances, ClusterSamples); CLCbio workbench built phylogenetic trees. Clones with at least 8 unique UMIs were defined as expanded, with this threshold being based on coefficient-of-variation modelling across technical triplicates. The raw public data were reprocessed by TCRdb itself: fastp quality trimming at Q25, MiXCR clonotype calling, in-frame beta chains only. Each CDR3 protein gets just one entry, which takes the most common genes and DNA from the rows behind it. These V and J calls rely on TCRdb rather than the paper's analysis. The sample table holds around 49,000 distinct CDR3 sequences, of which 13% were seen once. The top ten hold under 5% of the sample.

In the case of this clonotype: Its antigen has not been determined. At one end the junction does not follow the germline gene, possibly because of a read error.

Material: PBMCs. The sequence links TRBV27 to TRBJ2-7; matching of 7 bases hints at TRBD1 as the D gene. The TCR originated in a male donor with HTLV-1-associated myelopathy (HAM/TSP). The CDR3 protein: CVSGRQGDSYEQYF. The sequenced DNA: TGTGTCAGCGGGCGACAGGGCGACTCCTACGAGCAATACTTC.